The following is a T cell receptor beta chain sequence with its context. Its antigen has not been determined. Base-call qualities are not available, and no considerably larger clone is one nucleotide away. The CDR3 regions of human TCRbeta chains were analyzed by immunosequencing. The original pipeline was this. TCRs in the repertoires were compared against a reference library of SARS-CoV-2-specific TCRs that had been generated with the MIRA antigen-specificity platform. Breadth was defined as the fraction of unique TCRs that were SARS-CoV-2-associated. Depth was defined as the fraction of total T cells that were SARS-CoV-2-associated. Using the MIRA data, each spike-specific TCR was mapped to the spike region that the TCR reacts to and placed in a CD4 or CD8 class. Log10-transformed breadth and depth values were compared by one-way ANOVA with Sidak's multiple comparisons tests. TCRdb took over this immuneACCESS table, retaining in-frame rearrangements with V and J assigned. Such tables are incomplete; in checked studies, under half of the missing clones stem from an unresolved V gene, and the remainder is unexplained. The V and J calls and the clone size are those of that table, but D and trimming were determined from the DNA. The sample table holds about 130,000 clones, of which around 90% were seen once. The leading ten clones occupy approximately 3% of the sample.

The record originates from a study of T cell responses to AZD1222 COVID-19 vaccine (dated by TCRdb to about 2021). Study-level background: AZD1222 recipients whose second dose came at about 4 weeks and those whose second dose came at about 12 weeks were combined into one group, since spike-specific TCR depth and breadth did not differ between the two schedules. Trial participants were enrolled into age subgroups of 18-55, 56-69 and 70-plus years, which contained about 160, 30 and 59 TCR-sequenced participants, respectively. A total of 233 trial participants underwent TCR sequencing, of whom roughly 210 received two doses of AZD1222 and about 25 received two doses of the MenACWY control vaccine. Overall results and qualifications from the work: CD4 TCRs associated with the vaccine covered the entire spike protein, and the dominant responses were in regions 160-218 and 743-854. In the small 56-69-year group, the increase in depth fell short of significance, most likely because of low power. Participants were mostly white British, with more females than males. The authors suggested clonal diversity may have been underestimated. Conclusions about previously exposed vaccinees were limited because only 6 or 7 AZD1222 recipients were SARS-CoV-2 seropositive at baseline. Nearly half of unique spike-specific TCRs reportedly recognized epitopes outside regions mutated in the B.1.351 and B.1.1.7 variants. Spike-specific TCR breadth and depth rose significantly after two AZD1222 doses compared with day 0 and with MenACWY recipients. Because no samples from the day 14 peak response were available, repertoires could be characterized only after the peak T cell response.

Interpreted using the paper, the time point label stands for: baseline before first vaccination. Vaccinee samples were obtained from the UK trials COV001 and COV002, which included a single-blind randomized controlled phase 2/3 trial of AZD1222 (ChAdOx1 nCoV-19) in healthy adults. For TCRbeta chain sequencing, PBMC samples from trial participants were taken at day 0 and at day 28 after the second dose. The CDR3, from cysteine to phenylalanine, totals 15 residues. Of all the DNA, just the CDR3 is kept, 45 bases in frame from base 1. V is cut by 2 bases and J by 0 bases, and the space between the germline ends is 8 bases. CDR1 and CDR2 were assigned from the germline V gene as SGHTA and FQGTGA.

Recombination joined TRBV7-3 with TRBJ1-3, with the identity of the D gene unclear. This material consisted of peripheral blood, taken on day 0 of AZD1222 vaccination. This TCR was recovered from an adult in good health. The DNA reads TGTGCCAGCAGCTTAGGACCCTACTCTGGAAACACCATATATTTT. This is translated as CASSLGPYSGNTIYF.